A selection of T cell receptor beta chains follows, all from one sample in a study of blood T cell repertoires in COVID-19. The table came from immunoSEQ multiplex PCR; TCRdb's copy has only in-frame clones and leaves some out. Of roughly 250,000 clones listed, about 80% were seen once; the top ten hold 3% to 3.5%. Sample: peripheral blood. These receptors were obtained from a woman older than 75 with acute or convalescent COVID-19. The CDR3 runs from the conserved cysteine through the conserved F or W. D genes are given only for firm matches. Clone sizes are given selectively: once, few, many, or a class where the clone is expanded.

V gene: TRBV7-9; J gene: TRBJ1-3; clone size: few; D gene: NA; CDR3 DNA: TGTGCCAGCAGCAAACAGGACAGACTGAAGGGAAACACCATATATTTT; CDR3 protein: CASSKQDRLKGNTIYF
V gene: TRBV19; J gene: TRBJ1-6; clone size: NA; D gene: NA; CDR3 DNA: TGTGCCAGTACCAGCGGATCACCCCTCCACTTT; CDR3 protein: CASTSGSPLHF
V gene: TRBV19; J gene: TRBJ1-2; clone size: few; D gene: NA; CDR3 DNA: TGTGCCAGTAGTACAAAGACAAACCCTACGCACTATGGCTACACCTTC; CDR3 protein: CASSTKTNPTHYGYTF
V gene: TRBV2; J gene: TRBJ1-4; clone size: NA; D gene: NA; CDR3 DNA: TGTGCCAGCAGTCAAGACAGATGGGCCGAAAAACTGTTTTTT; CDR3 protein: CASSQDRWAEKLFF
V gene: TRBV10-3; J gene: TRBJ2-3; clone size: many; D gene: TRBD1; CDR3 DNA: TGTGCCATCACCCCGACAGGGGGCGAGAAAGATACGCAGTATTTT; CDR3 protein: CAITPTGGEKDTQYF
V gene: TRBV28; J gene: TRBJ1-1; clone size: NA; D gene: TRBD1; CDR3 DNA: TGTGCCAGCAGTTTGGCAGGGGGCATGGAGACTGAAGCTTTCTTT; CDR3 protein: CASSLAGGMETEAFF
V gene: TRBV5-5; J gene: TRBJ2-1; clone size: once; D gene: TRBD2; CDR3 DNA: TGTGCCAGCAGCGGGACTAGCGGGAGGGTCAATGAGCAGTTCTTC; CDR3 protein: CASSGTSGRVNEQFF
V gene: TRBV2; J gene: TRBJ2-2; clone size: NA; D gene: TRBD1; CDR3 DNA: TGTGCCAGCAGCAGACAGGGACGGAACACCGGGGAGCTGTTTTTT; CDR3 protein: CASSRQGRNTGELFF
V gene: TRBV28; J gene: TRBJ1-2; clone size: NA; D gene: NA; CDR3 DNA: TGTGCCAGCCGGACAGAAGAGATTCGGGGCTACACCTTC; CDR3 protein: CASRTEEIRGYTF
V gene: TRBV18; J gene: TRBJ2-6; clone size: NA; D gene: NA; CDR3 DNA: TGTGCCAGCTCACCTCCTCCCTACAGCTCTGGGGCCAACGTCCTGACTTTC; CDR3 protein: CASSPPPYSSGANVLTF
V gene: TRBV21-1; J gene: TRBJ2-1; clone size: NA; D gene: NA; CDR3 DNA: TGTGCCAGCAGTCAACCGACTAGCGAGGTCGGTGAGCAGTTCTTC; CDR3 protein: CASSQPTSEVGEQFF
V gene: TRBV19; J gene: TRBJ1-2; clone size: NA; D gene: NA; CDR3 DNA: TGTGCCAGTAGTATAGGAGAGAACTATGGCTACACCTTC; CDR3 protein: CASSIGENYGYTF
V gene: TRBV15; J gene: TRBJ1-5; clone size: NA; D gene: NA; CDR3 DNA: TGTGCCACCAGCAGAGATGCTGCCGGGTCCTATAGCAATCAGCCCCAGCATTTT; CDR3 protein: CATSRDAAGSYSNQPQHF
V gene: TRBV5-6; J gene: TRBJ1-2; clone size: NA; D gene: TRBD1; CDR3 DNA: TGTGCCAGCGGACGACAGGGCGCGGGATATGGCTACACCTTC; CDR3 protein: CASGRQGAGYGYTF
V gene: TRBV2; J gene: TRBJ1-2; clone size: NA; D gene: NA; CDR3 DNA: TGTGCCAGCAGCGGGGGGCTTGGCTATGGCTACACCTTC; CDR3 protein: CASSGGLGYGYTF
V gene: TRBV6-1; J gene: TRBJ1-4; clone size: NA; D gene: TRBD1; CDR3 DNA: TGTGCCAGCAGTGAAGGGACAGGGGGCGAAAAACTGTTTTTT; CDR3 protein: CASSEGTGGEKLFF
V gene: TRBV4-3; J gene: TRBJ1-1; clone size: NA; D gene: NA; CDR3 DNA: TGCGCCGGCAGCCACCACCCCAGGGGCGCGGGCACTGAAGCTTTCTTT; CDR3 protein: CAGSHHPRGAGTEAFF
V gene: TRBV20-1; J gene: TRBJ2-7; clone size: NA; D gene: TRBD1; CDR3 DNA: TGCAGTGCCGACAGGGGGTACGAGCAGTACTTC; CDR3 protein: CSADRGYEQYF
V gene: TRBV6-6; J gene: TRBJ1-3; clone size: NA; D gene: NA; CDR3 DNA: TGTGCCAGCGCCAGGTTGGGGGGAGCTGGAAACACCATATATTTT; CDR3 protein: CASARLGGAGNTIYF
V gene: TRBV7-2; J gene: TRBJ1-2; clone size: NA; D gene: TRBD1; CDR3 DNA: TGTGCCAGCAGCTTAGGGGGACAGGGGGTCTATGGCTACACCTTC; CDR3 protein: CASSLGGQGVYGYTF
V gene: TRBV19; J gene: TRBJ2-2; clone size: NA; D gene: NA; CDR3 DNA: TGTGCCAGTAGTATCTCTCGAATAGGGGCCGGGGAGCTGTTTTTT; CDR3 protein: CASSISRIGAGELFF
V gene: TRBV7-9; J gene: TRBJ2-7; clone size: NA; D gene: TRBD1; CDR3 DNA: TGTGCCAGCAGCTCATCCACAGGGGGTTTATGGACCTACGAGCAGTACTTC; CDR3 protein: CASSSSTGGLWTYEQYF
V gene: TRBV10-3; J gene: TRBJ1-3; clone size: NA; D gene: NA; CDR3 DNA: TGTGCCATCAGTGAAACAGGGTCTGGAAACACCATATATTTT; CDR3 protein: CAISETGSGNTIYF
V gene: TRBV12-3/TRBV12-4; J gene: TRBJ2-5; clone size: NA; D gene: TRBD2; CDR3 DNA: TGTGCCAGCGCAATAGCGGGGGAAGAGACCCAGTACTTC; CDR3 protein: CASAIAGEETQYF
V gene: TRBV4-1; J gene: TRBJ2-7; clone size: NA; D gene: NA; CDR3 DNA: TGCGCCAGCAGCCAAGATCTCCACGAGCAGTACTTC; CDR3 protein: CASSQDLHEQYF
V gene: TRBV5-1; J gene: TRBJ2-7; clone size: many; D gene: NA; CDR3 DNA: TGCGCCAGCAGCTCAGAGGACAGCTCCTACGAGCAGTACTTC; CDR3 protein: CASSSEDSSYEQYF
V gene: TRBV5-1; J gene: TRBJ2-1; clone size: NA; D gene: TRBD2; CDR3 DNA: TGCGCCAGCAGCCCCGGGGGGGCCTCCTACAATGAGCAGTTCTTC; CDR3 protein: CASSPGGASYNEQFF
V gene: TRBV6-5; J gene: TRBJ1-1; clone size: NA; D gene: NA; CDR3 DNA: TGTGCCAGCAACACAAACGGGGGGGCTGAAGCTTTCTTT; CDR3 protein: CASNTNGGAEAFF
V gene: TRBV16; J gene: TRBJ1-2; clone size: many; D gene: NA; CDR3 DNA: TGTGCCAGCAGCCAGGCGGGCCTCGCCCGTGGCTACACCTTC; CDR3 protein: CASSQAGLARGYTF
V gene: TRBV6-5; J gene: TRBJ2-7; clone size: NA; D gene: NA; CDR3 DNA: TGTGCCAGCAGTAGGCAGGGGGGTTCCTACGAGCAGTACTTC; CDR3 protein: CASSRQGGSYEQYF
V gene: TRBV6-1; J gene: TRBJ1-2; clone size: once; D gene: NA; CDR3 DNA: TGTGCCAGCAGTGAGCCCGGCGGGGAGAACTATGGCTACACCTTC; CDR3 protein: CASSEPGGENYGYTF
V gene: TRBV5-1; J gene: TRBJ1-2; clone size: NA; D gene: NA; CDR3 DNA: TGCGCCAGCAGCTTGTCACAGAACTATGGCTACACCTTC; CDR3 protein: CASSLSQNYGYTF
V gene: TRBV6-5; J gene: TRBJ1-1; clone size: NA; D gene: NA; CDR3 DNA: TGTGCCAGCAGATTATCTGGGCTGGGCACTGAAGCTTTCTTT; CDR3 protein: CASRLSGLGTEAFF
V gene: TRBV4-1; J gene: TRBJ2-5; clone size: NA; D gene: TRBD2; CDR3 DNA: TGCGCCAGCAGCCAAGATTTTGGTAGCGGGAGGGTGAGGGAGACCCAGTACTTC; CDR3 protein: CASSQDFGSGRVRETQYF
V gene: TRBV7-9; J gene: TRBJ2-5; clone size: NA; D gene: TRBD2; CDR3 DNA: TGTGCCAGCAGCTTAGCATCCGGGACTAGCGGGAGAAAGACCCAGTACTTC; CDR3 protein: CASSLASGTSGRKTQYF
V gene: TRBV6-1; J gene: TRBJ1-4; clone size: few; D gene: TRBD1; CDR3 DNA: TGTGCCAGCAGTGAACAGGGACAGCCTAATGAAAAACTGTTTTTT; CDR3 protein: CASSEQGQPNEKLFF
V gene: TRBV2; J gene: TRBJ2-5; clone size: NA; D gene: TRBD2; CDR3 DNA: TGTGCCAGCAGGCGGACTAGCGGGAGGTTAGAGACCCAGTACTTC; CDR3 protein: CASRRTSGRLETQYF
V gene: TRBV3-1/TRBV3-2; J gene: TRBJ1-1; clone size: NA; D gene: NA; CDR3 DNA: TGTGCCAGCACCCCAAGAGGGGGTGGTGAAGCTTTCTTT; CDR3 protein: CASTPRGGGEAFF
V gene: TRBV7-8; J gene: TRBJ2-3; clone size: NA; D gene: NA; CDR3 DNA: TGTGCCAGCAGCTTCTATGGGGCCTTCGAATCGGCAGATACGCAGTATTTT; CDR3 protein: CASSFYGAFESADTQYF
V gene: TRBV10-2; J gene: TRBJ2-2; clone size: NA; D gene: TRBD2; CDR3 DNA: TGCGCCAGCCAGAATAGCGGGTCCACCGGGGAGCTGTTTTTT; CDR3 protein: CASQNSGSTGELFF
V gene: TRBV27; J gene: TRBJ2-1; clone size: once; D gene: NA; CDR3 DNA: TGTGCCAGCAGTACCCGACAGAGCTCCTACAATGAGCAGTTCTTC; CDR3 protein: CASSTRQSSYNEQFF
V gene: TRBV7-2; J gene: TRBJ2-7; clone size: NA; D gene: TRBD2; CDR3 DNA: TGTGCCAGCAGCAAGACTAGCGGGAGGTTCTACGAGCAGTACTTC; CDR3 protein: CASSKTSGRFYEQYF
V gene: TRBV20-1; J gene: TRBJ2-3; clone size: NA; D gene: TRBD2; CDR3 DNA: TGCAGTGCTAGTGTAGCGGGGGGGCGGTCAGATACGCAGTATTTT; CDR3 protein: CSASVAGGRSDTQYF
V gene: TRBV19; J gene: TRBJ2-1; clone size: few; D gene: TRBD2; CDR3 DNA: TGTGCCAGTAGTAGCGCGGGAGGGCTAGATGAGCAGTTCTTC; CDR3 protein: CASSSAGGLDEQFF
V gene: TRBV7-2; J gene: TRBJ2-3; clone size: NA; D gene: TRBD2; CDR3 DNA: TGTGCCAGCAGCTTAATCGGACTAGCGGGAATCACAGATACGCAGTATTTT; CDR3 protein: CASSLIGLAGITDTQYF
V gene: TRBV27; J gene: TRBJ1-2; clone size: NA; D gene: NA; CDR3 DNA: TGTGCCAGCAGTGCAGAGGGTAACTATGGCTACACCTTC; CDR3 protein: CASSAEGNYGYTF
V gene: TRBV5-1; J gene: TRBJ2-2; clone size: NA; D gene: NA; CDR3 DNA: TGCGCCAGCAGAGAGCAGGAGGGAGCCGGGGAGCTGTTTTTT; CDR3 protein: CASREQEGAGELFF
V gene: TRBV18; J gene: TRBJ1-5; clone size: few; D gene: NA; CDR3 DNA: TGTGCCAGCTCACCACAAGGACTCTCCAATCAGCCCCAGCATTTT; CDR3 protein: CASSPQGLSNQPQHF
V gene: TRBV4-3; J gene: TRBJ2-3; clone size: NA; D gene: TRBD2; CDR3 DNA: TGCGCCAGCAGCCAAGGACTAGCGGGGGGGACAGATACGCAGTATTTT; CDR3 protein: CASSQGLAGGTDTQYF
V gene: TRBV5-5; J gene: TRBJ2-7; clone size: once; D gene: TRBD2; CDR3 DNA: TGTGCCAGCAGCTTGGCACCGCGAGCGGGAGTATCCTACGAGCAGTACTTC; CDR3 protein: CASSLAPRAGVSYEQYF
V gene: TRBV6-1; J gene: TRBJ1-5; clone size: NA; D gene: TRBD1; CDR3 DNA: TGTGCCAGCAGTGAAGTCCCGGGACAGGCCCAGCATTTT; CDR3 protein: CASSEVPGQAQHF
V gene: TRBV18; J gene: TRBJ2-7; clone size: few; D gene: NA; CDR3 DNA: TGTGCCAGCTCCTGGGGCAGAAGCTCCTACGAGCAGTACTTC; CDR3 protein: CASSWGRSSYEQYF
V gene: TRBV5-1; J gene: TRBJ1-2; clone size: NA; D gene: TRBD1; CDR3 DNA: TGCGCCAGCAGCACCGGGACAGGGGGCGACTATGGCTACACCTTC; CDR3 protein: CASSTGTGGDYGYTF
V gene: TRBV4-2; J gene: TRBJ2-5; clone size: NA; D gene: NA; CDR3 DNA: TGTGCCAGCAGCCAAGGCCAGGGAAGGGGAGAGACCCAGTACTTC; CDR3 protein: CASSQGQGRGETQYF
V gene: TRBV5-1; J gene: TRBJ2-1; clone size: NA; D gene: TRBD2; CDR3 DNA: TGCGCCAGCAGCTTGGGGGGACTAGCGGGAAATCCTCACAATGAGCAGTTCTTC; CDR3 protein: CASSLGGLAGNPHNEQFF